This T cell receptor beta chain stems from a study of regulatory T cells in long-lasting Graves disease. Notes on the study in general: Clonotypes that were public and shared totalled about 2,500 in persistent patients versus about 1,000 in new patients.

Through Arm-PCR of CDR3 regions and iRepertoire HTBI primers, TCR beta libraries were built. As processed by the authors: The samples yielded 62 TRBV and roughly 15 TRBJ segments. TCRdb independently ran MiXCR on the multiplex PCR reads; one entry per CDR3 protein. TCRdb, not the original authors, processed these V and J calls. This table holds under 450,000 distinct CDR3 sequences, 15% to 20% found once. Indicated time point: newly diagnosed GD, antithyroid drugs for less than 3 months. Following extraction of RNA from PBMCs, that RNA was used to make the TCR library. V was shortened by 2 bases and J by 2 bases, with 10 bases between the two germline ends. This CDR3 has 14 amino acids. The V gene's germline CDR1 is ENHRY and CDR2 SYGVKD. This clonotype has at least ten counts. Its antigen remains unidentified. These data are also associated with another study on T cells in Graves' hyperthyroidism and ophthalmopathy. As that report states: First-round RT-PCR with HTBI primers amplified the TCR CDR3 region.

Here the sequenced sample was peripheral blood mononuclear cells (PBMCs), taken at new diagnosis, from a patient treated with antithyroid drugs. The V call is TRBV10-3, the J call TRBJ2-7; D is tentatively TRBD1 or TRBD2 (5 bases each). This sequence was found in a woman aged 18-29 years with Graves disease. For the CDR3, the DNA is TGTGCCATCAGTGAGGGGGACGGACCCTACGAGCAGTACTTC. It yields the protein CAISEGDGPYEQYF.